The present T cell receptor (beta chain) was sequenced within a study of T cell responses to AZD1222 COVID-19 vaccine. In the study overall: Recipients boosted at about 4 weeks or about 12 weeks are pooled.

The data were produced by immunoSEQ multiplex PCR, yet TCRdb's version contains in-frame clones alone and is incomplete. This sample carries under 110,000 clones, 90% of them seen once, and the ten largest clones take under 1.5%. Study-wide findings and caveats: Among spike-specific TCRs, nearly half reportedly target unmutated variant regions. Of the AZD1222 recipients, only 6 or 7 were seropositive at baseline. Donors, mostly white British, included more females; clonal diversity was possibly underestimated.

This clone was detected a few times. Its target is not known. Looked up from germline, CDR1 is SNHLY and CDR2 is FYNNEI. The J segment lost 3 bases and the V segment lost 8 bases, leaving 16 bases of the junction unmatched. There are 19 residues in the CDR3. This clonotype was obtained from an adult in good health. The chain has TRBV2 and TRBJ1-6, with 10 positions matching TRBD1. The sequences come from peripheral blood, collected on day 0 of AZD1222 vaccination. The CDR3 region has the DNA TGTGCCAGCTCACCAGATTCGACAGGGGGCGCTATCTATAATTCACCCCTCCACTTT. Residues: CASSPDSTGGAIYNSPLHF.